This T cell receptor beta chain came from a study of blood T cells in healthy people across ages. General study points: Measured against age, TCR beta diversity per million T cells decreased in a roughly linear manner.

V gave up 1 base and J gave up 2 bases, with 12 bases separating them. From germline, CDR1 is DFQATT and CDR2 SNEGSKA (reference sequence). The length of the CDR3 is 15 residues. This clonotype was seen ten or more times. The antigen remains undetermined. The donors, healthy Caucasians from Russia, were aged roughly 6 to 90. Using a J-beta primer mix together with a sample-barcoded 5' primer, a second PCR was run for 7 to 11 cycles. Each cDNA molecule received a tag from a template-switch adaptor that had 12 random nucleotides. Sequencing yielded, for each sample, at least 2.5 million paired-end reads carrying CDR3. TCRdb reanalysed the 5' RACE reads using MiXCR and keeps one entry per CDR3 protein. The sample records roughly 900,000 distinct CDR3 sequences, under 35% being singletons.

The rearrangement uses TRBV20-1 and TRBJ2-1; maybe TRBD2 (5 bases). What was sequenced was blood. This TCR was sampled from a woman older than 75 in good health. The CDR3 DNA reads TGCAGTGCTAGAGCTGAATTAGCGACCTACAATGAGCAGTTCTTC. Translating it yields CSARAELATYNEQFF.